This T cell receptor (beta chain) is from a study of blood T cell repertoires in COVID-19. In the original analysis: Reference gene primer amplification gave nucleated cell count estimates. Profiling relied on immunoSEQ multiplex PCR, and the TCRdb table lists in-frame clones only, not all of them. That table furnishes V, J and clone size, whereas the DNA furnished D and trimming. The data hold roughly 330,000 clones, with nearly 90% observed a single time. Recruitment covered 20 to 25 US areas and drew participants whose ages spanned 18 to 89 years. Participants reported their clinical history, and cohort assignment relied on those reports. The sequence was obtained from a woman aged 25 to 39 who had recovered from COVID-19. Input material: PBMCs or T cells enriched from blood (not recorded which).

CDR3 nucleotide sequence: TGCGCCAGCAGCTTGGACCGGGGGAGCTCTGGAAACACCATATATTTT. Amino acids: CASSLDRGSSGNTIYF. This rearrangement joins TRBV5-1 to TRBJ1-3, with a weak D call TRBD1 (5 bases). The CDR3 extends over 16 amino acids. The germline CDR1 and CDR2 sequences are SGHRS and YFSETQ. The V end was cut by 0 bases, the J end by 0 bases, with 10 bases between.